The TCR beta chain described here comes from a study of shared clonotypes between healthy human individuals. Trimming removed 0 bases from V and 0 bases from J, with 9 bases in between. This CDR3 is built from 15 residues. Germline V gene data show CDR1 as GTSNPN and CDR2 as SVGIG (reference sequence). Produced via immunoSEQ multiplex PCR; TCRdb's table is partial and in-frame only. Of roughly 2 million clones in the sample, approximately 96% are singletons; the top ten hold 0.13%. This sequence joins TRBV30 and TRBJ1-3; D gene ambiguous. The sample was naive CD4+ T cells sorted from blood. Subset given: CD45RA+ positively selected. The receptor's source is a man aged 18 to 30 in good health. In DNA form, the CDR3 reads TGTGCCTGGAGTGTAACCAGGAGCTCTGGAAACACCATATATTTT. This codes for CAWSVTRSSGNTIYF.